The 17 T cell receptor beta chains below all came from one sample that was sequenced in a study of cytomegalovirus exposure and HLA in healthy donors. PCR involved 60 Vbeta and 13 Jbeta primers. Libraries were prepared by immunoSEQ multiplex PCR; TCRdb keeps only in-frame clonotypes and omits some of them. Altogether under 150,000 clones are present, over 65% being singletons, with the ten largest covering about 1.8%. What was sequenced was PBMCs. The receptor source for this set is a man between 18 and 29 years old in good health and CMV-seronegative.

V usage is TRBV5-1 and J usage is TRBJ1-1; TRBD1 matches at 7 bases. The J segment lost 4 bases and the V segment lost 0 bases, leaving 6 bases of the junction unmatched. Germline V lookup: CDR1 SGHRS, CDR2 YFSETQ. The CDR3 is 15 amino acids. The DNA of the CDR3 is TGCGCCAGCAGCTTGGGGGCAGGGGGAGTCACTGAAGCTTTCTTT. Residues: CASSLGAGGVTEAFF.

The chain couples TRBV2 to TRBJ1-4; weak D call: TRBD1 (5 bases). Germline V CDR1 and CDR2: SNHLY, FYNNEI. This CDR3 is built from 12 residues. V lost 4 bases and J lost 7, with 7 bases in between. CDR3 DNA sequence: TGTGCCAGCAGTGGGGGGGGTGAAAAACTGTTTTTT. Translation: CASSGGGEKLFF. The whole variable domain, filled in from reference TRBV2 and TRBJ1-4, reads EPEVTQTPSHQVTQMGQEVILRCVPISNHLYFYWYRQILGQKVEFLVSFYNNEISEKSEIFDDQFSVERPDGSNFTLKIRSTKLEDSAMYFCASSGGGEKLFFGSGTQLSVL.

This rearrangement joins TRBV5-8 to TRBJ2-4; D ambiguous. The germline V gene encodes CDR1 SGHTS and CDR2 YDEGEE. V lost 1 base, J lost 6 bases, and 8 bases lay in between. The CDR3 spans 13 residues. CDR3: CASSLNRLNIQYF. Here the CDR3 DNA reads TGTGCCAGCAGCTTGAACAGATTAAACATTCAGTACTTC.

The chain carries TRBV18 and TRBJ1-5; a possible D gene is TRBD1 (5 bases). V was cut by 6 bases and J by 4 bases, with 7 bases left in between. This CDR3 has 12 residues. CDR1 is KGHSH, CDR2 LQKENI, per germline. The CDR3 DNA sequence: TGTGCCAGCTCCAGGGAAAATCAGCCCCAGCATTTT. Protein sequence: CASSRENQPQHF.

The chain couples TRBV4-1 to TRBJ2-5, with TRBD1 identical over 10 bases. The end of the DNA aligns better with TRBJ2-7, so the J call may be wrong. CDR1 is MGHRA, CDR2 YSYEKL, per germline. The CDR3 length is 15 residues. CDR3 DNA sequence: TGCGCCAGCAGGCAATCCGGGACAGGGGACTACGAGCAGTACTTC. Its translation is CASRQSGTGDYEQYF.

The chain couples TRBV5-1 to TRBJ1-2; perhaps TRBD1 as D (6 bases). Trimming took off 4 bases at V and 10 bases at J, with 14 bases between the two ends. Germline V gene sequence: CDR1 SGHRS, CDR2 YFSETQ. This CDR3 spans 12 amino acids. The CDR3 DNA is TGCGCCAGCAGCCGGGACATCGGGTCCTACACCTTC. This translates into CASSRDIGSYTF.

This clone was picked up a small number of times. Here the CDR3 DNA reads TGTGCCAGCAGTGAAGTGGGCCGGCAGGGGGCGACGTATAGCAATCAGCCCCAGCATTTT. Amino acid sequence: CASSEVGRQGATYSNQPQHF. The V call is TRBV6-1, the J call TRBJ1-5, with 8 bases aligning to TRBD1. V was pared by 1 base and J by 0 bases, with 14 bases of the junction left unmatched. The CDR3 has 20 residues. Germline loops: CDR1 MNHNS, CDR2 SASEGT.

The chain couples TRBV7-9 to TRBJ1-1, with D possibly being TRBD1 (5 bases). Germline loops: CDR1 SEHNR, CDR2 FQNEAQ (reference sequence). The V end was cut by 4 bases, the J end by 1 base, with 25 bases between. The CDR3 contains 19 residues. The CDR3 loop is CASSSTPPRQGLKNTEAFF. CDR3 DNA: TGTGCCAGCAGCTCGACCCCACCGCGTCAGGGACTTAAGAACACTGAAGCTTTCTTT. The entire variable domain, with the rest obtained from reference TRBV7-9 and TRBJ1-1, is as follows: DTGVSQNPRHKITKRGQNVTFRCDPISEHNRLYWYRQTLGQGPEFLTYFQNEAQLEKSRLLSDRFSAERPKGSFSTLEIQRTEQGDSAMYLCASSSTPPRQGLKNTEAFFGQGTRLTVV.

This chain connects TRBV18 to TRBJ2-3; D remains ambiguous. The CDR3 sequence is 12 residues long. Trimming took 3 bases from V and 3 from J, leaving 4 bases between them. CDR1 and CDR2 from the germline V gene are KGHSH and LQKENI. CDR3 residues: CASSPRTDTQYF. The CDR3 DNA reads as TGTGCCAGCTCACCGCGTACAGATACGCAGTATTTT.

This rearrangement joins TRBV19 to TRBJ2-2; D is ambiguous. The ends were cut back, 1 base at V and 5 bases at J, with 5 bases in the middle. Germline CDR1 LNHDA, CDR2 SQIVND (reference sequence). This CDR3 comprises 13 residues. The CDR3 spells CASSIASTGELFF. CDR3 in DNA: TGTGCCAGTAGTATAGCGTCTACCGGGGAGCTGTTTTTT.

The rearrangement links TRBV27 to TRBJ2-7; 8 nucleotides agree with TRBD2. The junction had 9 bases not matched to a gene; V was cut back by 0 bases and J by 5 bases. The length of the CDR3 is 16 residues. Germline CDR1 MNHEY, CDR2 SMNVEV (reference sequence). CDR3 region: CASSLSAGLAPHEQYF. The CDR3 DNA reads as TGTGCCAGCAGTTTATCGGCTGGACTAGCCCCCCACGAGCAGTACTTC.

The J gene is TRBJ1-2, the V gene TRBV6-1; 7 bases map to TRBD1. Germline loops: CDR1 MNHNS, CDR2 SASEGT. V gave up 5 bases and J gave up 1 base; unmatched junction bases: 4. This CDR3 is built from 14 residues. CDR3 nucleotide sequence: TGTGCCAGCAGTTCACGACAGGGTAACTATGGCTACACCTTC. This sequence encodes CASSSRQGNYGYTF.

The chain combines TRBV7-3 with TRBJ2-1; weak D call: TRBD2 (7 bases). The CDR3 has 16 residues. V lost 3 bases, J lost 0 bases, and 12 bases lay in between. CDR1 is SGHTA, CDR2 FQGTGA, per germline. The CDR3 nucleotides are TGTGCCAGCAGCTTTGTGGCGGGGGCCTCCTACAATGAGCAGTTCTTC. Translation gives CASSFVAGASYNEQFF.

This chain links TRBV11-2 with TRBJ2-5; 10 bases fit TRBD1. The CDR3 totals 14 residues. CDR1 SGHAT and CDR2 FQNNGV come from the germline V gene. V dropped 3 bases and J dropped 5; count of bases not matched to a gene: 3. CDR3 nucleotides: TGTGCCAGCAGCTTCGACAGGGGGCTGGAGACCCAGTACTTC. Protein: CASSFDRGLETQYF.

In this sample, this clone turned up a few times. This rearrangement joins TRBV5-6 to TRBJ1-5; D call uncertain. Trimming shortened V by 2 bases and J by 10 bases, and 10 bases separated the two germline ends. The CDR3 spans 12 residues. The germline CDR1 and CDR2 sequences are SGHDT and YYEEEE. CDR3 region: CASSFGQSPQHF. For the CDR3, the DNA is TGTGCCAGCAGCTTTGGGCAGTCCCCCCAGCATTTT. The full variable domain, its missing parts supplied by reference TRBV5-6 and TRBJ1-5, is DAGVTQSPTHLIKTRGQQVTLRCSPKSGHDTVSWYQQALGQGPQFIFQYYEEEERQRGNFPDRFSGHQFPNYSSELNVNALLLGDSALYLCASSFGQSPQHFGDGTRLSIL.

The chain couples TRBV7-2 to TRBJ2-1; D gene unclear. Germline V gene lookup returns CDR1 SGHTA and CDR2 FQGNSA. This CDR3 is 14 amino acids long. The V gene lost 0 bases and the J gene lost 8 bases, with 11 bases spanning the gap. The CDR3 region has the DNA TGTGCCAGCAGCTTAGCCTCGGGTCCCTATGAGCAGTTCTTC. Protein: CASSLASGPYEQFF.

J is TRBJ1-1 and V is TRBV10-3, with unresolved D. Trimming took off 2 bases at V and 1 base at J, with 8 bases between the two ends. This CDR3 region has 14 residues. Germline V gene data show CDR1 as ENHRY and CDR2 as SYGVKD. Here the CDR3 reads CAISEPDKNTEAFF. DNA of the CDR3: TGTGCCATCAGTGAGCCCGACAAGAACACTGAAGCTTTCTTT.